A selection of T cell receptor beta chains follows, all from one sample in a study of molecular identifiers for immune sequencing clone quantification. TCRdb re-called the PCR reads with MiXCR, one entry per CDR3 protein. Among around 320,000 distinct CDR3 sequences, under 25% were seen once, and the ten largest hold around 0.76%. Sequencing was performed on naive CD8+ T cells from blood, with Jurkat cell RNA spiked in. The receptors come from a human donor in good health. Some libraries in this study had Jurkat cell RNA spiked in. The CDR3 runs from the conserved cysteine through the conserved F or W. A D gene is named only where the DNA matches it firmly. Size is omitted from some rows. Given values are once, few, many or a class for expanded clones.

clone size	D gene	J gene	V gene	CDR3 protein	CDR3 DNA
-	-	TRBJ1-6	TRBV28	CASNDGRTAYNSPLHF	TGTGCCAGCAATGACGGGAGGACAGCTTATAATTCACCCCTCCACTTT
-	-	TRBJ1-5	TRBV6-5	CASSPWRVDQPQHF	TGTGCCAGCAGTCCATGGAGGGTGGATCAGCCCCAGCATTTT
many	TRBD2	TRBJ2-7	TRBV20-1	CSAWTSGMSYEQYF	TGCAGTGCGTGGACTAGCGGGATGTCCTACGAGCAGTACTTC
few	-	TRBJ2-4	TRBV28	CASSTRHLAKNIQYF	TGTGCCAGCAGTACTCGACATTTAGCCAAAAACATTCAGTACTTC
few	-	TRBJ1-6	TRBV30	CAWSVQSSYNSPLHF	TGTGCCTGGAGTGTACAGAGCTCCTATAATTCACCCCTCCACTTT
-	-	TRBJ2-7	TRBV29-1	CSVQQGLGGYEQYF	TGCAGCGTTCAACAGGGACTGGGAGGGTACGAGCAGTACTTC
-	-	TRBJ2-2	TRBV29-1	CSVQADTGELFF	TGCAGCGTCCAGGCAGACACCGGGGAGCTGTTTTTT
many	-	TRBJ1-4	TRBV15	CATRPPVVEKLFF	TGTGCCACACGCCCCCCCGTAGTTGAAAAACTGTTTTTT
-	-	TRBJ2-6	TRBV7-9	CASSAQGPGANVLTF	TGTGCCAGCAGCGCTCAGGGGCCTGGGGCCAACGTCCTGACTTTC
-	-	TRBJ2-5	TRBV11-2	CASSSHPFQETQYF	TGTGCCAGCAGCTCTCACCCCTTCCAAGAGACCCAGTACTTC
many	TRBD2	TRBJ2-2	TRBV7-8	CASSLAPSGGDTGELFF	TGTGCCAGCAGCTTAGCCCCGAGCGGGGGTGACACCGGGGAGCTGTTTTTT
few	TRBD2	TRBJ2-7	TRBV20-1	CSARRLAGSYEQYF	TGCAGTGCTCGCCGTCTAGCGGGCTCCTACGAGCAGTACTTC
-	-	TRBJ2-7	TRBV28	CASSSTDGMVGEQYF	TGTGCCAGCAGTTCAACGGACGGGATGGTTGGGGAGCAGTACTTC
once	TRBD2	TRBJ2-3	TRBV7-9	CASGPGLAFTDTQYF	TGTGCCAGCGGCCCCGGACTAGCGTTTACAGATACGCAGTATTTT
few	-	TRBJ2-4	TRBV19	CASSIGPGVNIQYF	TGTGCCAGTAGTATCGGGCCAGGGGTAAACATTCAGTACTTC
few	TRBD1	TRBJ2-7	TRBV7-9	CASSFRDRPYEQYF	TGTGCCAGCAGCTTCAGGGACAGACCCTACGAGCAGTACTTC
-	TRBD1	TRBJ1-4	TRBV4-3	CASSQGAGGQEKLFF	TGCGCCAGCAGCCAGGGCGCTGGGGGACAGGAAAAACTGTTTTTT
-	TRBD1	TRBJ1-5	TRBV15	CATRRDRGGNQPQHF	TGTGCCACCAGGCGGGACAGGGGAGGTAATCAGCCCCAGCATTTT
many	-	TRBJ2-7	TRBV5-5	CASSFRGYFYEQYF	TGTGCCAGCAGCTTTCGGGGCTACTTCTACGAGCAGTACTTC
many	TRBD1	TRBJ2-3	TRBV5-1	CASSIEPGQSFNTQYF	TGCGCCAGCAGCATTGAACCGGGACAGAGCTTTAATACGCAGTATTTT
few	TRBD1	TRBJ1-1	TRBV5-1	CASSPTGLDTEAFF	TGCGCCAGCAGCCCGACAGGGTTGGACACTGAAGCTTTCTTT
many	-	TRBJ2-7	TRBV11-2	CASSHPRPEQYF	TGTGCCAGCAGCCATCCCCGCCCCGAGCAGTACTTC
-	-	TRBJ2-7	TRBV4-1	CASLQDSWSKYEQYF	TGCGCCAGCCTCCAAGATTCCTGGTCCAAGTACGAGCAGTACTTC
-	-	TRBJ2-2	TRBV29-1	CSVEVNGQASGELFF	TGCAGCGTTGAGGTAAACGGCCAAGCCTCCGGGGAGCTGTTTTTT
few	-	TRBJ2-6	TRBV11-2	CASRVFGANVLTF	TGTGCCAGCAGGGTTTTTGGGGCCAACGTCCTGACTTTC
few	-	TRBJ2-3	TRBV7-9	CASSLGTQTHTQYF	TGTGCCAGCAGCTTAGGGACGCAGACCCATACGCAGTATTTT
-	TRBD1	TRBJ1-1	TRBV27	CASSSRDSMNTEAFF	TGTGCCAGCAGTTCCCGGGACAGCATGAACACTGAAGCTTTCTTT
many	-	TRBJ2-6	TRBV4-3	CASNPEISSGANVLTF	TGCGCCAGCAACCCAGAAATTAGCTCTGGGGCCAACGTCCTGACTTTC
many	-	TRBJ2-2	TRBV29-1	CSVEGEDTGELFF	TGCAGCGTTGAGGGGGAAGACACCGGGGAGCTGTTTTTT
many	-	TRBJ2-5	TRBV25-1	CASSDLTVRTDQETQYF	TGTGCCAGCAGTGACCTCACCGTTCGGACAGACCAAGAGACCCAGTACTTC
many	TRBD2	TRBJ2-7	TRBV5-1	CASSLGLAGGYEQYF	TGTGCCAGCAGTTTAGGACTAGCGGGGGGCTACGAGCAGTACTTC
many	TRBD1	TRBJ2-3	TRBV7-6	CASSFGQGASDTQYF	TGTGCCAGCAGCTTTGGCCAGGGGGCGTCAGATACGCAGTATTTT
-	-	TRBJ2-7	TRBV7-9	CASSLLEYEQYF	TGTGCCAGCAGCTTATTAGAGTACGAGCAGTACTTC
-	-	TRBJ2-2	TRBV6-2/TRBV6-3	CASSYSPGTTTTGELFF	TGTGCCAGCAGTTACTCTCCCGGGACCACGACGACCGGGGAGCTGTTTTTT
-	-	TRBJ2-3	TRBV12-3/TRBV12-4	CASSLVPSADTQYF	TGTGCCAGCAGTTTAGTCCCCTCCGCAGATACGCAGTATTTT
many	-	TRBJ2-1	TRBV5-1	CASSHNLDSSSYNEQFF	TGCGCCAGCAGCCACAACCTGGACTCAAGCTCCTACAATGAGCAGTTCTTC
-	-	TRBJ2-3	TRBV21-1	CASSKDRQAVTDTQYF	TGTGCCAGCAGCAAAGACCGGCAGGCCGTCACAGATACGCAGTATTTT
many	-	TRBJ2-7	TRBV7-9	CASSLFLAGTDEQYF	TGTGCCAGCAGCCTGTTTCTGGCAGGGACCGACGAGCAGTACTTC
-	-	TRBJ2-1	TRBV14	CASSQVGLLYNEQFF	TGTGCCAGCAGCCAAGTGGGGCTTCTATACAATGAGCAGTTCTTC
many	-	TRBJ1-1	TRBV13	CASSRGVSQGAASPF	TGTGCCAGCAGCCGTGGAGTAAGTCAGGGCGCCGCTTCCCCATTT
-	TRBD2	TRBJ2-5	TRBV12-3/TRBV12-4	CVSSLGQLAGDETQYF	TGTGTCAGCAGTTTAGGACAACTAGCGGGGGATGAGACCCAGTACTTC
few	TRBD1	TRBJ2-5	TRBV27	CASSPTWDSGETQYF	TGTGCCAGCAGTCCTACCTGGGACAGTGGCGAGACCCAGTACTTC
-	-	TRBJ2-5	TRBV15	CATSSPPSSVVTQYF	TGTGCCACCAGCTCACCCCCCAGTTCAGTGGTGACCCAGTACTTC
few	-	TRBJ1-1	TRBV4-2	CASSPGGGPTGTEAFF	TGTGCCAGCAGCCCCGGGGGGGGCCCCACAGGCACTGAAGCTTTCTTT
-	-	TRBJ2-6	TRBV7-9	CASSLGGVSGANVQTF	TGTGCCAGCAGCTTAGGAGGGGTCTCTGGGGCCAACGTCCAGACTTTC
many	-	TRBJ2-2	TRBV7-2	CASSLEGGRAIGELFF	TGTGCCAGCAGCTTAGAAGGAGGGAGAGCTATCGGGGAGCTGTTTTTT
few	-	TRBJ2-4	TRBV15	CATSPRDDIQYF	TGTGCCACCAGCCCCAGGGATGACATTCAGTACTTC
few	TRBD2	TRBJ2-5	TRBV5-6	CASSLGPRTSGIPETQYF	TGTGCCAGCAGCTTGGGGCCTCGGACTAGCGGGATTCCAGAGACCCAGTACTTC
many	-	TRBJ1-1	TRBV29-1	CSGGALNTEAFF	TGCAGCGGAGGGGCTTTGAACACTGAAGCTTTCTTT
many	TRBD1	TRBJ1-6	TRBV20-1	CSAPPDGTGSFDRYSPLHF	TGCAGTGCTCCCCCGGATGGGACAGGGAGTTTCGATCGGTATTCACCCCTCCACTTT
few	-	TRBJ2-1	TRBV11-2	CASSLGQGRVYNEQFF	TGTGCCAGCAGCTTAGGTCAGGGCAGGGTTTACAATGAGCAGTTCTTC
many	-	TRBJ1-1	TRBV5-6	CASTAPSANTEAFF	TGTGCCAGCACCGCGCCCAGCGCCAACACTGAAGCTTTCTTT
-	TRBD1	TRBJ2-1	TRBV4-3	CASSQDRVANEQFF	TGCGCCAGCAGCCAGGACAGGGTAGCGAATGAGCAGTTCTTC
-	-	TRBJ2-5	TRBV6-5	CASRPTDSRGAETQYF	TGTGCCAGCAGACCTACAGACAGTAGGGGCGCTGAGACCCAGTACTTC